This TCR beta chain was found in a study of blood T cell repertoires in COVID-19. Overall study: From T cells, B-cell-depleted T cells, or PBMCs came the material, which was cDNA or gDNA.

Per the original data handling: Reference gene primer amplification gave estimated nucleated cell counts. Here immunoSEQ multiplex PCR was the method, and the copy in TCRdb shows in-frame clones only, minus some. The DNA was the basis for D and trimming; V, J and clone size are from that table. Of 230,000 or so clones listed, just over 85% are singletons. The CDR3 is 15 amino acids. V was clipped by 5 bases and J by 5 bases; unmatched bases: 8. Germline assignment: CDR1 SGHNT and CDR2 YENEEA. Each participant's cohort was designated according to participant-reported clinical history. V is TRBV11-3 and J is TRBJ2-2, with 7 nucleotides matching TRBD1. The sequence came from a woman in her 50s with acute COVID-19. Input material: PBMCs or T cells enriched from blood (not recorded which). CDR3: CASSPRATGTGELFF. In nucleotides, the CDR3 is TGTGCCAGCAGCCCTAGAGCGACAGGGACCGGGGAGCTGTTTTTT.